This entry concerns a single T cell receptor (beta chain). Antigen unknown. Amplified regions were TCR beta CDR3 sequences from RNA transcripts. HTBI primers were the set used in a first-round RT-PCR of the TCR CDR3. TCRdb reprocessed the multiplex PCR reads with MiXCR, giving one entry per CDR3 protein. The sample has about 420,000 distinct CDR3 sequences; about 15% are singletons. These data originate in a study of T cells in Graves' hyperthyroidism and ophthalmopathy. Points from the study as a whole: It was a median approximately 6.9 months before onset that the model predicted ophthalmopathy.

Germline V CDR1 and CDR2: SGHRS, YFSETQ. CDR3 length: 14 residues. V dropped 2 bases and J dropped 8 bases, with 14 bases sitting between them. Hyperthyroidism had been newly diagnosed in patients aged 18 to 65, and its duration was under 2 months. Diagnostic decisions used clinical symptoms, serum thyroxine and TRAb, thyroid ultrasound and orbital computed tomography. The specimen sequenced was blood. The source is a woman aged 18 to 35 with Graves' hyperthyroidism. This chain joins TRBV5-1 and TRBJ2-1; D is perhaps TRBD1 (6 bases). The CDR3 sequence is CASSFQQGQHEQFF. CDR3 in DNA: TGCGCCAGCAGCTTTCAGCAGGGGCAACATGAGCAGTTCTTC.